A selection of T cell receptor beta chains follows, all from one sample in a study of blood T cell repertoires in COVID-19. The assay was immunoSEQ multiplex PCR, and TCRdb's table has in-frame clones only and misses some. The profile shows around 120,000 clones, over 75% of them singletons. Sequenced: peripheral blood. These receptors all stem from a woman aged 80 or over with acute or convalescent COVID-19. CDR3s include the opening cysteine and the closing phenylalanine or tryptophan. D genes are given only for firm matches. Clone size is given for some rows only: seen once, a few or many times, or a class if the clone is expanded.

v_gene	d_gene	j_gene	abundance	CDR3aa	CDR3nt
TRBV5-1	-	TRBJ1-2	-	CASSLGQNYGYTF	TGCGCCAGCAGCTTGGGCCAGAACTATGGCTACACCTTC
TRBV25-1	TRBD2	TRBJ2-3	-	CASSEGLAGTDTQYF	TGTGCCAGCAGTGAGGGACTAGCGGGCACAGATACGCAGTATTTT
TRBV5-1	-	TRBJ2-2	-	CASSSGLTVANTGELFF	TGCGCCAGCAGCTCGGGACTTACAGTCGCGAACACCGGGGAGCTGTTTTTT
TRBV7-9	-	TRBJ2-3	-	CASSLGPGTDTQYF	TGTGCCAGCAGCCTGGGCCCTGGCACAGATACGCAGTATTTT
TRBV6-2/TRBV6-3	TRBD2	TRBJ2-3	-	CASSFRLAGTDTQYF	TGTGCCAGCAGTTTCCGACTAGCCGGCACAGATACGCAGTATTTT
TRBV30	TRBD1	TRBJ1-2	-	CAWATGGGYGYTF	TGTGCCTGGGCCACAGGGGGCGGCTATGGCTACACCTTC
TRBV5-4	TRBD1	TRBJ2-1	-	CASSPGTGFYNEQFF	TGTGCCAGCAGCCCCGGGACAGGTTTTTACAATGAGCAGTTCTTC
TRBV28	TRBD1	TRBJ1-1	-	CASSYPQGGQGVTEAFF	TGTGCCAGCAGTTACCCACAGGGGGGACAGGGGGTTACTGAAGCTTTCTTT
TRBV7-3	TRBD1	TRBJ2-2	-	CASSLGDRLITGELFF	TGTGCCAGCAGCTTGGGGGACAGGTTGATCACCGGGGAGCTGTTTTTT
TRBV4-1	TRBD2	TRBJ2-7	-	CASSQRLAGGYEQYF	TGCGCCAGCAGCCAACGACTAGCGGGGGGCTACGAGCAGTACTTC
TRBV20-1	-	TRBJ2-5	-	CSASKGGLQETQYF	TGCAGTGCTAGTAAGGGGGGACTACAAGAGACCCAGTACTTC
TRBV9	TRBD1	TRBJ1-2	-	CASSPRTGANYGYTF	TGTGCCAGCAGCCCCCGGACAGGGGCTAACTATGGCTACACCTTC
TRBV11-2	-	TRBJ2-7	-	CASTPTGGIYEQYF	TGTGCCAGCACCCCGACCGGGGGTATCTACGAGCAGTACTTC
TRBV28	-	TRBJ2-6	-	CASSFGGSGANVLTF	TGTGCCAGCAGTTTTGGAGGCTCTGGGGCCAACGTCCTGACTTTC
TRBV4-1	-	TRBJ2-7	-	CASSQVFSGSSYEQYF	TGCGCCAGCAGCCAAGTTTTTAGCGGTAGCTCCTACGAGCAGTACTTC
TRBV9	-	TRBJ1-5	once	CASSTSSESNQPQHF	TGTGCCAGCAGCACCTCGTCGGAGAGCAATCAGCCCCAGCATTTT
TRBV5-1	TRBD1	TRBJ2-1	-	CASSLPGPGTGFDEQFF	TGCGCCAGCAGCTTACCAGGTCCCGGGACAGGGTTCGATGAGCAGTTCTTC
TRBV5-6	-	TRBJ2-2	-	CASSPSGVLTGELFF	TGTGCCAGCAGCCCATCAGGGGTCCTCACCGGGGAGCTGTTTTTT
TRBV9	TRBD1	TRBJ2-7	-	CASSLTGTGLYEQYF	TGTGCCAGCAGCCTAACTGGGACAGGGCTGTACGAGCAGTACTTC
TRBV24-1	TRBD1	TRBJ2-1	-	CATSDPPGQGVNEQFF	TGTGCCACCAGTGATCCCCCGGGACAGGGGGTGAATGAGCAGTTCTTC
TRBV5-1	-	TRBJ2-2	-	CASSPRGAGELFF	TGCGCCAGCAGCCCCAGGGGTGCCGGGGAGCTGTTTTTT
TRBV3-1/TRBV3-2	-	TRBJ1-3	-	CASSPTRVGDTIYF	TGTGCCAGCAGCCCAACGCGGGTGGGAGACACCATATATTTT